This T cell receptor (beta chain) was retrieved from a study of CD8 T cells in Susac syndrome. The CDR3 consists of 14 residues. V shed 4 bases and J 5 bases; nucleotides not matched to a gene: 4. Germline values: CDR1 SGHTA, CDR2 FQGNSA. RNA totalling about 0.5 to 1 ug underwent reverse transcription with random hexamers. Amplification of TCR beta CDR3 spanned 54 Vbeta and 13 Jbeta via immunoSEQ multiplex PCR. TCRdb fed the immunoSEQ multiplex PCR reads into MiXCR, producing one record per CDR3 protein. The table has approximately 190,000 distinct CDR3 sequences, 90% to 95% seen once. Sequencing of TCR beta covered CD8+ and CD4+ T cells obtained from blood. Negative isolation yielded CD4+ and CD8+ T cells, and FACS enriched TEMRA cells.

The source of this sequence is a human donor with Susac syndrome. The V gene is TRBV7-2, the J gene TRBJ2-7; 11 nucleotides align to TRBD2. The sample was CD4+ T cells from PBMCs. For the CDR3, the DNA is TGTGCCAGCAGCTGGACTAGCGGGCTTGACGAGCAGTACTTC. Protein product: CASSWTSGLDEQYF. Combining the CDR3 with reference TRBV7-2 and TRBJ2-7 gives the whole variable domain GAGVSQSPSNKVTEKGKDVELRCDPISGHTALYWYRQSLGQGLEFLIYFQGNSAPDKSGLPSDRFSAERTGGSVSTLTIQRTQQEDSAVYLCASSWTSGLDEQYFGPGTRLTVT.